This paragraph reports one T cell receptor beta chain. What it recognizes is unknown. The UMIs contained a 6-nucleotide sample barcode. They were added by template switching during cDNA synthesis. Following a re-call of the 5' RACE reads, TCRdb has one entry per CDR3 protein and lacks DNA. The sample totals tens of thousands of distinct CDR3 sequences; its top ten clones hold just under 7.5%. The CDR3 spans 12 residues. Germline lookup yields CDR1 SQVTM and CDR2 ANQGSEA. The sample comes from a study of monozygotic twins with inflammatory bowel disease. Overall study findings and caveats: Healthy co-twins showed greater TCRbeta diversity (inverse Simpson) than IBD patients.

This TCR was sampled from a human donor with ulcerative colitis or Crohn's disease, or a healthy co-twin of an affected twin (not recorded which). Material for sequencing was blood. The genes are TRBV29-1 and TRBJ2-7; TCRdb's assignment of TRBD1 cannot be checked, as there is no DNA. CDR3 amino acids: CSATKQGNEQYF.